These 12 T cell receptor beta chains came from one sample sequenced in a study of T cells in Graves' hyperthyroidism and ophthalmopathy. The investigators amplified TCR beta CDR3 regions from RNA transcripts. HTBI primers were employed in a first-round RT-PCR of the TCR CDR3. TCRdb re-called the multiplex PCR reads with MiXCR, one entry per CDR3 protein. The table has about 610,000 distinct CDR3 sequences, about 15% seen once; the top ten hold 4.3%. The sequencing sample was made of blood. The source is a middle-aged woman with Graves' ophthalmopathy.

This clonotype occurred many times. The chain couples TRBV6-2 or TRBV6-3 to TRBJ1-5; TRBD1 might be the D (5 bases). The CDR3 loop spans 13 amino acids. Trimming shortened V by 4 bases and J by 9 bases, and 13 bases separated the two germline ends. Germline assignment: CDR1 MNHEY and CDR2 SVGEGT. For the CDR3, the DNA is TGTGCCAGCAGTTTGGGGGAGGTTGGGCCCCAGCATTTT. It encodes CASSLGEVGPQHF.

The chain carries TRBV30 and TRBJ2-7, with TRBD1 identical over 10 bases. The germline CDR1 and CDR2 sequences are GTSNPN and SVGIG (reference sequence). There are 13 residues in the CDR3. V was clipped by 5 bases and J by 5 bases; unmatched bases: 6. The CDR3 sequence: CAWATGTGDEQYF. CDR3 DNA sequence: TGTGCCTGGGCAACCGGGACAGGGGACGAGCAGTACTTC.

In its sample, this clonotype was seen many times. The chain joins TRBV7-3 to TRBJ2-5; D unresolved. From germline, CDR1 is SGHTA and CDR2 FQGTGA. The V end was cut by 0 bases, the J end by 3 bases, with 5 bases between. This CDR3 spans 13 amino acids. The CDR3 sequence: CASSLTDKETQYF. As DNA, the CDR3 is TGTGCCAGCAGCTTAACCGACAAAGAGACCCAGTACTTC.

This clonotype turned up a few times. CDR3 loop: CASSSLAGGVNIQYF. CDR3 DNA sequence: TGTGCCAGCAGTTCGCTAGCGGGAGGCGTAAACATTCAGTACTTC. The chain is built from TRBV2 and TRBJ2-4; 11 bases fit TRBD2. V lost 5 bases and J lost 6; bases outside the gene matches: 6. Germline values: CDR1 SNHLY, CDR2 FYNNEI. There are 15 residues in the CDR3.

The DNA for the CDR3 is TGTGCCTGGAGGGGTGGCAGTAATCAGCCCCAGCATTTT. This gives the protein CAWRGGSNQPQHF. The chain combines TRBV30 with TRBJ1-5; D not certain. The CDR3 extends over 13 amino acids. Trimming removed 3 bases at V and 4 bases at J, with 10 bases between. Germline V gene data show CDR1 as GTSNPN and CDR2 as SVGIG (reference sequence). Supplemented by reference TRBV30 and TRBJ1-5, the full variable domain reads SQTIHQWPATLVQPVGSPLSLECTVEGTSNPNLYWYRQAAGRGLQLLFYSVGIGQISSEVPQNLSASRPQDRQFILSSKKLLLSDSGFYLCAWRGGSNQPQHFGDGTRLSIL.

This clonotype was counted at least ten times. The V and J genes are TRBV7-9 and TRBJ1-1; D gene ambiguous. This CDR3 region has 14 residues. CDR1 and CDR2 from the germline V gene are SEHNR and FQNEAQ (reference sequence). Trimming took 5 bases from V and 7 from J, leaving 17 bases between them. The CDR3 DNA reads TGTGCCAGCAGCCACTTCACAAATGGCCGTGAAGCTTTCTTT. This sequence encodes CASSHFTNGREAFF.

This clonotype was detected ten times or more. The V and J genes are TRBV6-1 and TRBJ1-2, with TRBD1 as a possible D gene (6 bases). Per the germline V gene, CDR1 is MNHNS and CDR2 is SASEGT. The CDR3 length is 13 residues. Deletions cut 9 bases from V and 7 bases from J, with 18 bases between. The CDR3 nucleotides read TGTGCCAGTAAAACAGGGAGGGGAAGTGGCTACACCTTC. Its translation is CASKTGRGSGYTF.

This clonotype came up many times. The chain uses TRBV20-1 and TRBJ2-5, with 12 bases aligning to TRBD2. The CDR3 has 13 amino acids. The trim removed 5 bases at V and 5 bases at J, leaving 3 bases unmatched. Germline loops: CDR1 DFQATT, CDR2 SNEGSKA (reference sequence). The CDR3 coding sequence is TGCAGTGCTCCGACTAGCGGGAGTGAGACCCAGTACTTC. It specifies CSAPTSGSETQYF.

This clonotype has at least ten counts. The chain couples TRBV29-1 to TRBJ2-7; D call uncertain. V lost 2 bases and J lost 10, with 18 bases in between. Per the germline V gene, CDR1 is SQVTM and CDR2 is ANQGSEA. This CDR3 contains 13 residues. CDR3 sequence: CSVEWASSQNQYF. DNA of the CDR3: TGCAGCGTTGAATGGGCTAGTTCACAGAATCAGTACTTC.

This clonotype was recorded many times. The chain recombines TRBV27 with TRBJ2-7, with TRBD1 matching 10 bases. CDR3 length: 16 residues. CDR1 and CDR2 from the germline V gene are MNHEY and SMNVEV (reference sequence). V was clipped by 4 bases and J by 5 bases; unmatched bases: 11. The CDR3 here is CASSYASGTGVHEQYF. CDR3 sequence (DNA): TGTGCCAGCAGTTATGCCTCCGGGACAGGGGTTCACGAGCAGTACTTC.

The chain couples TRBV12-3 or TRBV12-4 to TRBJ1-3; tentatively, D is TRBD1 (5 bases). The CDR3 consists of 16 residues. Trimming cost V 6 bases and J 5 bases, with 20 bases left between them. The CDR3 DNA follows: TGTGCCAGCAGCCGTTCCGGGACTTCCTATAGAAACACCATATATTTT. Encoded protein: CASSRSGTSYRNTIYF.

This clonotype has ten or more counts. The chain links TRBV7-6 to TRBJ1-1; D unresolved. V lost 1 base and J lost 9, with 18 bases in between. This CDR3 contains 15 residues. Germline V CDR1 and CDR2: SGHVS, FNYEAQ. In DNA, the CDR3 is TGTGCCAGCAGCTTAGGGGCAGGCTCAGGCGGGAAAGCTTTCTTT. Protein product: CASSLGAGSGGKAFF.